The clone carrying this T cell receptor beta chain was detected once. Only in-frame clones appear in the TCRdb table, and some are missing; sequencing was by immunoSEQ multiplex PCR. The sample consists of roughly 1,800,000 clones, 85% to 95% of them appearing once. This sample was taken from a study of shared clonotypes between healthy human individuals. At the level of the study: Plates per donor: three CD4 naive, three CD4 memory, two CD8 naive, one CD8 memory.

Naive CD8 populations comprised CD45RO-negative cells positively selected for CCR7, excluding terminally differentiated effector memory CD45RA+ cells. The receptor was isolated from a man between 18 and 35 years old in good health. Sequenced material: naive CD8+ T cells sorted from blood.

The CDR3 sequence is CASSDTAALPTYEQYF. The CDR3 DNA follows: TGTGCCAGCAGCGATACGGCAGCACTTCCTACCTACGAGCAGTACTTC. The V gene is TRBV9, the J gene TRBJ2-7; no reliable D call. In germline, CDR1 is SGDLS, CDR2 YYNGEE. This CDR3 is 16 amino acids long. Deletions cut 3 bases from V and 2 bases from J, with 18 bases between. Full variable domain (rest looked up from reference TRBV9 and TRBJ2-7): DSGVTQTPKHLITATGQRVTLRCSPRSGDLSVYWYQQSLDQGLQFLIQYYNGEERAKGNILERFSAQQFPDLHSELNLSSLELGDSALYFCASSDTAALPTYEQYFGPGTRLTVT.